These T cell receptor beta chains were read from a single sample in a study of blood T cells in healthy people across ages. In TCRdb, the 5' RACE reads were re-called with MiXCR into one record per CDR3 protein. The table shows over a million distinct CDR3 sequences, with 55% to 75% occurring only once. What was sequenced was blood. The origin of the receptors is a man aged 18-30 years in good health. Each CDR3 is given with its conserved first and last residue. Each record gives: V gene, clone size, J gene, D gene, CDR3 DNA, CDR3 protein. D genes are given only for firm matches. The listing skips clone size in some rows; elsewhere it reads once, few, many or a size class.

>TRBV11-2|.|TRBJ2-7|.
TGTGCCAGCAGCTTTCTTAGCGGAGCTTACGAGCAGTACTTC
CASSFLSGAYEQYF
>TRBV5-1|.|TRBJ2-6|.
.
CASSSSGAGTSAAANVLTF
>TRBV4-1|.|TRBJ2-7|.
TGCGCCAGCAGCCAACTTGTGAACCGGGACAACTCCTACGAGCAGTACTTC
CASSQLVNRDNSYEQYF
>TRBV6-2/TRBV6-3|few|TRBJ1-5|.
TGTGCCAGCAGTTACTCGGAACTTCGGCCCCAGCATTTT
CASSYSELRPQHF
>TRBV18|once|TRBJ2-1|.
TGTGCCAGCTCTCCGACCCGGGGGACCTACAATGAGCAGTTCTTC
CASSPTRGTYNEQFF
>TRBV20-1|.|TRBJ1-4|TRBD1
TGCAGTGCCAAGACAGGGGAAAAACTGTTTTTT
CSAKTGEKLFF
>TRBV12-3/TRBV12-4|once|TRBJ2-3|.
TGTGCCAGCAGTCCCGGTACGGCCCTTCGCACAGATACGCAGTATTTT
CASSPGTALRTDTQYF
>TRBV7-9|few|TRBJ2-5|.
TGTGCCAGCAGCTTAGCGGTAGGCCCCCTGGAGACCCAGTACTTC
CASSLAVGPLETQYF
>TRBV7-2|.|TRBJ2-7|TRBD2
TGTGCCAGCAGCTTAGCGGGACTAGCTTCCGAGCAGTACTTC
CASSLAGLASEQYF
>TRBV4-1|.|TRBJ2-1|TRBD1
TGCGCCAGCAGCCAAGATTTAGGGAGACAGGGTTTCAATGAGCAGTTCTTC
CASSQDLGRQGFNEQFF
>TRBV15|.|TRBJ2-3|.
TGTGCCACCAGCAGAGGTTGGGACCACCCCGACGATACGCAGTATTTT
CATSRGWDHPDDTQYF
>TRBV7-2|.|TRBJ2-6|TRBD1
TGTGCCAGCAGCTTAGGGGGACAGCCAGGGATCGGGGCCAACGTCCTGACTTTC
CASSLGGQPGIGANVLTF
>TRBV20-1|few|TRBJ2-7|.
TGCAGTGCCCAATCCCCCGGGACACATATTTACGAGCAGTACTTC
CSAQSPGTHIYEQYF
>TRBV3-1|.|TRBJ1-1|.
TGTGCCAGCAGCCAAGCCGGACCCCCTGAAGCTTTCTTT
CASSQAGPPEAFF
>TRBV15|.|TRBJ2-7|.
TGTGCCACCAGCAGAGAGAGTCTAGCAGGCGAGCAGTACTTC
CATSRESLAGEQYF
>TRBV25-1|.|TRBJ1-6|.
TGTGCCAGCAGTGAGGGGGGTAATTCACCCCTCCACTTT
CASSEGGNSPLHF
>TRBV4-1|.|TRBJ1-2|.
TGCGCCAGCAGCCCGCTACCATTAATCGGGACACACACCTTC
CASSPLPLIGTHTF
>TRBV2|few|TRBJ2-7|.
TGTGCCAGCAGACAGCATTTGGCCTACGAGCAGTACTTC
CASRQHLAYEQYF
>TRBV7-2|few|TRBJ1-5|TRBD1
TGTGCCAGCAGCTTAGGACAGGGGGCTCAGCCCCAGCATTTT
CASSLGQGAQPQHF
>TRBV6-6|few|TRBJ2-4|.
TGTGCCAGCAGCCACCTCCCGGGGGTAGCCAAAAACATTCAGTACTTC
CASSHLPGVAKNIQYF
>TRBV28|.|TRBJ2-7|TRBD1
TGTGCCAGCAGTTTTAATTTGGTGGACAGGGGGCCATACGAGCAGTACTTC
CASSFNLVDRGPYEQYF
>TRBV29-1|.|TRBJ1-2|.
TGCAGCGTACAGGGAGGTCCCTATGACTACACCTTC
CSVQGGPYDYTF
>TRBV15|few|TRBJ1-5|.
TGTGCCACCAGCAGAGATAAGGGGAATCAGCCCCAGCATTTT
CATSRDKGNQPQHF
>TRBV4-3|few|TRBJ2-7|TRBD2
TGCGCCAGCAGCCAAGGCCCTTCGGGGGGGTACGAGCAGTACTTC
CASSQGPSGGYEQYF
>TRBV12-3/TRBV12-4|few|TRBJ2-1|.
TGTGCCAGCAGCATCCCGCCCAATGAGCAGTTCTTC
CASSIPPNEQFF